This TCR beta chain was recorded in a study of breast tumors, draining lymph nodes, adjacent tissues. Findings and caveats of the study: Tumor repertoires ranked between lymph nodes and nontumor tissue in diversity, with V and J gene preferences. Luminal-like breast cancer showed significantly higher tumor–nontumor repertoire similarity than basal-like. That most tumor T cells come from lymph nodes remained unproven. Findings are consistent with lymph node origin and intratumoral expansion of most tumor T cells.

V gave up 1 base and J gave up 4 bases; unmatched junction bases: 9. This CDR3 region has 16 residues. Per germline, CDR1 DFQATT and CDR2 SNEGSKA (reference sequence). On this clonotype: The antigen is not known.

TCRdb recomputed calls from the multiplex PCR reads with MiXCR, one row per CDR3 protein. This repertoire shows 30,000 to 40,000 distinct CDR3 sequences, roughly two thirds found once; its top ten account for roughly 18%. Material for sequencing was breast tumor tissue. The receptor's source is a female donor with breast cancer. Some clones in this sample may be carry-over from other donors' samples. The gene calls are TRBV20-1 and TRBJ2-5, with 10 bases matching TRBD2. The CDR3 loop reads CSARGLLAGVIETQYF. CDR3 nucleotides: TGCAGTGCTAGAGGACTTCTAGCGGGGGTTATAGAGACCCAGTACTTC.